A single sample is the source of the 30 T cell receptor beta chains below, sequenced in a study of T cell repertoires in cytomegalovirus infection. TCRdb reanalysed the reads using MiXCR and keeps one entry per CDR3 protein. Of roughly 730,000 distinct CDR3 sequences listed, 30% to 40% are singletons. Their specific antigens are unknown. The material sequenced was cultured PBMCs, taken from culture after CMV antigen stimulation. All receptors derive from a human donor in good health (CMV status not recorded). Some clones in this sample may be carry-over from other donors' samples.

The chain employs TRBV11-2 and TRBJ2-5; tentatively, D is TRBD2 (7 bases). Trimming took 6 bases from V and 1 from J, leaving 15 bases between them. The CDR3 extends over 15 amino acids. Germline V gene sequence: CDR1 SGHAT, CDR2 FQNNGV. CDR3 sequence: CASRGRGGIQETQYF. Here the CDR3 DNA reads TGTGCCAGCAGAGGCAGGGGAGGGATCCAAGAGACCCAGTACTTC.

This clonotype was recorded a few times. This rearrangement joins TRBV20-1 to TRBJ2-5; D gene uncertain. The V end was cut by 2 bases, the J end by 2 bases, with 12 bases between. This CDR3 region has 14 residues. Germline-derived CDR1 and CDR2 are DFQATT and SNEGSKA (reference sequence). The CDR3 reads CSARQRLGQETQYF. Written as DNA, the CDR3 is TGCAGTGCTAGACAGCGTTTGGGTCAAGAGACCCAGTACTTC.

The chain couples TRBV6-2 or TRBV6-3 to TRBJ2-7; D may be TRBD1 (5 bases). Germline assignment: CDR1 MNHEY and CDR2 SVGEGT. The CDR3 is 18 residues long. V lost 4 bases and J lost 0, with 22 bases in between. The CDR3 DNA sequence: TGTGCCAGCAGTTTCGTCGGCCCCACAAGGGGTAGCTCCTACGAGCAGTACTTC. As protein: CASSFVGPTRGSSYEQYF.

V usage is TRBV6-6 and J usage is TRBJ1-3, with D unresolved. The CDR3 loop spans 14 amino acids. Deletions cut 8 bases from V and 2 bases from J, with 13 bases between. Germline loops: CDR1 MNHNY, CDR2 SVGAGI (reference sequence). Here the CDR3 reads CASGRGLPGNTIYF. CDR3 DNA sequence: TGTGCCAGCGGGAGAGGACTCCCTGGAAACACCATATATTTT.

This clonotype was detected once. J is TRBJ2-5 and V is TRBV4-2; 7 nucleotides match TRBD2. CDR1 and CDR2 (germline): LGHNA, YNFKEQ. Trimming at V came to 4 bases and at J to 4 bases, leaving 3 bases not matched to a gene. The CDR3 totals 13 residues. CDR3 sequence: CASSRRTRETQYF. The CDR3 DNA is TGTGCCAGCAGCCGACGGACTAGAGAGACCCAGTACTTC.

This clonotype was detected ten times or more. The J gene is TRBJ2-6, the V gene TRBV27; D tentatively fits TRBD1 or TRBD2 (5 bases each). V dropped 4 bases and J dropped 0 bases, with 10 bases sitting between them. The germline V gene encodes CDR1 MNHEY and CDR2 SMNVEV (reference sequence). The CDR3 covers 16 residues. CDR3 loop: CASSSGRLSGANVLTF. In DNA, the CDR3 is TGTGCCAGCAGTTCGGGACGGCTCTCTGGGGCCAACGTCCTGACTTTC.

This clonotype was seen just once. The chain joins TRBV20-1 to TRBJ2-7, with D tentatively TRBD1 (6 bases). CDR1 and CDR2 from the germline V gene are DFQATT and SNEGSKA (reference sequence). Deletions cut 3 bases from V and 3 bases from J, with 18 bases between. CDR3 length: 15 amino acids. CDR3 protein: CSASPGAFVLYEQYF. The CDR3 region has the DNA TGCAGTGCTAGCCCAGGGGCCTTTGTACTCTACGAGCAGTACTTC.

At least ten counts were recorded for this clonotype. The J gene is TRBJ1-2, the V gene TRBV7-9, with D perhaps matching TRBD1 (6 bases). The CDR3 is made up of 13 amino acids. Between the trimmed V and J ends, which lost 5 bases and 1 base, there was a span of 8 bases. Germline loops: CDR1 SEHNR, CDR2 FQNEAQ (reference sequence). Here the CDR3 DNA reads TGTGCCAGCAGCATCAGGGGTAACTATGGCTACACCTTC. Translating gives CASSIRGNYGYTF.

This clonotype was detected a few times. V gene TRBV12-3 or TRBV12-4 combines with J gene TRBJ2-5, with D possibly being TRBD2 (7 bases). Trimming cost V 5 bases and J 5 bases, with 15 bases left between them. The CDR3 covers 14 residues. CDR3 loop: CASSRGGQIETQYF. For the CDR3, the DNA is TGTGCCAGCAGTAGGGGGGGGCAGATCGAGACCCAGTACTTC.

Ten or more counts support this clonotype. The V call is TRBV7-2, the J call TRBJ1-6; D not certain. V was shortened by 1 base and J by 6 bases, with 10 bases between the two germline ends. The CDR3 runs 15 residues. The V gene's germline CDR1 is SGHTA and CDR2 FQGNSA. CDR3 region: CASSLVQTTNSPLHF. As DNA, the CDR3 is TGTGCCAGCAGCTTAGTACAGACAACTAATTCACCCCTCCACTTT. Supplemented by reference TRBV7-2 and TRBJ1-6, the full variable domain reads GAGVSQSPSNKVTEKGKDVELRCDPISGHTALYWYRQSLGQGLEFLIYFQGNSAPDKSGLPSDRFSAERTGGSVSTLTIQRTQQEDSAVYLCASSLVQTTNSPLHFGNGTRLTVT.

The chain has TRBV5-1 and TRBJ1-2; D gene ambiguous. This CDR3 comprises 15 residues. Germline V gene lookup returns CDR1 SGHRS and CDR2 YFSETQ. V was shortened by 0 bases and J by 6 bases, with 15 bases between the two germline ends. The DNA of the CDR3 is TGCGCCAGCAGCTTGGGGGCAGGACCCTCGGATGGCTACACCTTC. Amino acids: CASSLGAGPSDGYTF.

This clonotype was seen many times. The chain employs TRBV7-2 and TRBJ1-1; a weak D match, TRBD1 (6 bases). The germline V and J ends were trimmed by 5 bases and 1 base, with 14 bases remaining between them. The CDR3 covers 15 residues. Germline-derived CDR1 and CDR2 are SGHTA and FQGNSA. The CDR3 spells CASSPQGGRNTEAFF. The CDR3, as DNA: TGTGCCAGCAGCCCACAAGGGGGGCGGAACACTGAAGCTTTCTTT. The whole variable domain, filled in from reference TRBV7-2 and TRBJ1-1, reads GAGVSQSPSNKVTEKGKDVELRCDPISGHTALYWYRQSLGQGLEFLIYFQGNSAPDKSGLPSDRFSAERTGGSVSTLTIQRTQQEDSAVYLCASSPQGGRNTEAFFGQGTRLTVV.

As regards this clonotype: Its ends do not fully match the called genes, so a read error is possible. The J gene is TRBJ2-3, the V gene TRBV6-8; TRBD2 aligns across 11 bases. Germline V gives CDR1 MNHGY, CDR2 SAAAGT. The CDR3 contains 16 residues. DNA for the CDR3: TGTGCTAGCAATCCGGCTAGCGGGGGGAGCCAGGATACGCAGTATTTT. It encodes CASNPASGGSQDTQYF.

This clonotype has at least ten counts. The V and J genes are TRBV7-8 and TRBJ1-5; TRBD1 might be the D (5 bases). Germline CDR1 and CDR2: SGHVS and FQNEAQ. CDR3 size: 18 residues. Trimming removed 0 bases at V and 0 bases at J, with 15 bases between. As DNA, the CDR3 is TGTGCCAGCAGCTTAGCCCTCTCCGGGACGGGTAGCAATCAGCCCCAGCATTTT. Amino acids: CASSLALSGTGSNQPQHF. Full variable domain (remainder filled in from reference TRBV7-8 and TRBJ1-5): GAGVSQSPRYKVAKRGQDVALRCDPISGHVSLFWYQQALGQGPEFLTYFQNEAQLDKSGLPSDRFFAERPEGSVSTLKIQRTQQEDSAVYLCASSLALSGTGSNQPQHFGDGTRLSIL.

Concerning this clonotype itself: Its ends do not fully match the called genes, so a read error is possible. CDR3 coding DNA: TGTGCCAGCAGGGAAGTAGCGGATGAGCAGTTCTTC. Translated: CASREVADEQFF. The rearrangement uses TRBV6-1 and TRBJ2-1; tentative D call: TRBD2 (6 bases). This CDR3 contains 12 residues. CDR1 and CDR2 (germline): MNHNS, SASEGT.

The chain employs TRBV5-4 and TRBJ2-7, with 9 positions matching TRBD2. Germline CDR1 SGHNT, CDR2 YYREEE (reference sequence). Unmatched junction bases numbered 4, after V lost 0 bases and J lost 3 bases. This CDR3 is 15 amino acids long. CDR3 coding DNA: TGTGCCAGCAGCTTGGGGCCTAGCGGGAACTACGAGCAGTACTTC. This translates into CASSLGPSGNYEQYF.

Many counts were recorded for this clonotype. This rearrangement joins TRBV7-2 to TRBJ2-7, with D possibly being TRBD1 or TRBD2 (6 bases each). Per the germline V gene, CDR1 is SGHTA and CDR2 is FQGNSA. The V and J ends lost 5 bases and 2 bases respectively, with 16 bases between them. This CDR3 has 15 amino acids. CDR3 loop: CASSRLGGSTYEQYF. CDR3 nucleotides: TGTGCCAGCAGCCGACTCGGGGGCAGTACCTACGAGCAGTACTTC.

Many counts were recorded for this clonotype. The chain combines TRBV7-6 with TRBJ2-3, with D maybe TRBD1 (8 bases). The ends were cut back, 4 bases at V and 4 bases at J, with 24 bases in the middle. The CDR3 is made up of 18 amino acids. The germline V gene encodes CDR1 SGHVS and CDR2 FNYEAQ. CDR3 amino acids: CASSSGQGGWKVSDTQYF. CDR3 nucleotides: TGTGCCAGCAGCTCTGGACAGGGAGGGTGGAAGGTCTCAGATACGCAGTATTTT. Filled out from reference TRBV7-6 and TRBJ2-3, the complete variable domain reads GAGVSQSPRYKVTKRGQDVALRCDPISGHVSLYWYRQALGQGPEFLTYFNYEAQQDKSGLPNDRFSAERPEGSISTLTIQRTEQRDSAMYRCASSSGQGGWKVSDTQYFGPGTRLTVL.

The chain links TRBV7-2 to TRBJ2-5; D not resolved. Trimming left V 4 bases short and J 7 bases short, with 16 bases between. CDR1 and CDR2 from the germline V gene are SGHTA and FQGNSA. The CDR3 is made up of 14 amino acids. The CDR3 nucleotides read TGTGCCAGCAGCTCCCCTCCATGGCCGGCGACCCAGTACTTC. Protein sequence: CASSSPPWPATQYF.

This clonotype was detected only a few times. This chain uses TRBV7-9 with TRBJ2-1; D call uncertain. The CDR3 has 14 residues. CDR1 and CDR2 (germline): SEHNR, FQNEAQ (reference sequence). The V gene lost 1 base and the J gene lost 7 bases, with 11 bases spanning the gap. CDR3 sequence: CASSLVRAANEQFF. DNA for the CDR3: TGTGCCAGCAGCTTAGTTAGGGCGGCGAATGAGCAGTTCTTC.

The J gene is TRBJ1-5, the V gene TRBV4-3; D unclear. The CDR3 length is 15 residues. The V gene lost 2 bases and the J gene lost 4 bases, with 12 bases spanning the gap. CDR1 LGHNA and CDR2 YSLEER come from the germline V gene. CDR3 sequence reads: CASSQLVGGNQPQHF. The CDR3 DNA is TGCGCCAGCAGCCAATTAGTGGGCGGGAATCAGCCCCAGCATTTT.

The gene calls are TRBV4-3 and TRBJ2-5; D is ambiguous. With 1 base removed from V and 4 bases from J, the gap between germline ends came to 13 bases. The CDR3 covers 15 residues. The germline gives CDR1 LGHNA, CDR2 YSLEER. The CDR3 loop reads CASSQVRAHGETQYF. The CDR3 DNA follows: TGCGCCAGCAGCCAAGTAAGGGCCCACGGAGAGACCCAGTACTTC.

The V call is TRBV12-3 or TRBV12-4, the J call TRBJ1-4; 7 bases line up with TRBD1. V lost 5 bases to trimming and J lost 8 bases; unmatched junction nucleotides: 5. The CDR3 sequence is 13 residues long. The DNA for the CDR3 is TGTGCCAGCAGTCCGACGGACAGGGAAAAACTGTTTTTT. This sequence encodes CASSPTDREKLFF.

The chain employs TRBV28 and TRBJ2-7, with D unresolved. Germline assignment: CDR1 MDHEN and CDR2 SYDVKM. V was cut by 3 bases and J by 5 bases, with 14 bases left in between. This CDR3 is built from 14 residues. CDR3 nucleotides: TGTGCCAGCAGTTTCGGTCGGACGGGCGACGAGCAGTACTTC. Translating it yields CASSFGRTGDEQYF.

The chain has TRBV15 and TRBJ1-2; D is perhaps TRBD1 (5 bases). CDR1 is LNHNV and CDR2 is YYDKDF in the germline V gene (reference sequence). This CDR3 contains 15 residues. V lost 0 bases and J 3 bases, leaving 11 bases between the germline ends. The CDR3 protein is CATSRDQDSYYGYTF. CDR3 nucleotide sequence: TGTGCCACCAGCAGAGATCAAGACAGCTACTATGGCTACACCTTC.

The chain recombines TRBV12-3 or TRBV12-4 with TRBJ1-2; D gene ambiguous. Trimming pared 5 bases from V and 4 bases from J, leaving 14 bases between. The CDR3 sequence is 14 residues long. Here the CDR3 DNA reads TGTGCCAGCAGTCAAGGGTTTCGGGTCTATGGCTACACCTTC. Encoded protein: CASSQGFRVYGYTF.

The chain links TRBV18 to TRBJ1-3, with TRBD1 matching 8 bases. J lost 0 bases, V lost 1 base, and 2 bases had no gene match. Germline lookup yields CDR1 KGHSH and CDR2 LQKENI. This CDR3 is 16 amino acids long. The CDR3 loop reads CASSPRTGTSGNTIYF. In nucleotides, the CDR3 is TGTGCCAGCTCACCACGGACAGGGACCTCTGGAAACACCATATATTTT.

A single count supports this clonotype. The V call is TRBV27, the J call TRBJ2-5; D might be TRBD2 (6 bases). Per the germline V gene, CDR1 is MNHEY and CDR2 is SMNVEV (reference sequence). This CDR3 has 13 amino acids. V was shortened by 6 bases and J by 5 bases, with 13 bases between the two germline ends. The CDR3 DNA reads TGTGCCAGCAGCCAACGGGGGTGGGAGACCCAGTACTTC. Translating gives CASSQRGWETQYF.

V is TRBV7-2 and J is TRBJ1-5; 7 bases align to TRBD1. CDR1 is SGHTA and CDR2 is FQGNSA in the germline V gene. The CDR3 has 15 amino acids. Trimming removed 7 bases from V and 3 bases from J; junction bases left unmatched: 9. The CDR3 protein is CASTPGGQNNQPQHF. The CDR3, as DNA: TGTGCCAGCACCCCAGGGGGGCAAAACAATCAGCCCCAGCATTTT.

The chain employs TRBV18 and TRBJ1-1, with no clear D. CDR1 and CDR2 (germline): KGHSH, LQKENI. The CDR3 has 15 residues. Trimming stripped 1 base from V and 2 bases from J, with 11 bases between. CDR3 sequence: CASSPLSKGNTEAFF. The CDR3 bases are TGTGCCAGCTCACCACTGAGCAAGGGCAACACTGAAGCTTTCTTT.